This T cell receptor beta chain was obtained from a study of shared clonotypes between healthy human individuals (dated by TCRdb to the early 2020s). In the study overall: Two women and three men aged 18 to 49 years were included in the cohort. To estimate repertoire size and how much clonotype sharing occurs between individuals, the study deeply sequenced the blood TCR repertoires of about 5 healthy adults. Per donor, three plates each were used for CD4 naive and CD4 memory, two for CD8 naive, and one for CD8 memory. Per donor, leukapheresis produced somewhere between about 0.94 and 10 billion PBMCs. To increase sequencing depth and limit assay-specific biases, different laboratories used diverse techniques to prepare libraries and sequence TCR repertoires.

TCR CDR3 regions were amplified from genomic DNA by multiplex PCR using the deep immunoSEQ assay. Extracted genomic DNA from each cell subset was distributed evenly across all wells of several immunoSEQ 96-well plates, and each plate was treated as a replicate. For sorted subsets, about 200 ng genomic DNA, equal to approximately 30,000 T cell genomes, was loaded into each replicate PCR. Purified libraries were quantified with a Qubit 3.0 fluorometer, sized on a Bioanalyzer 2100, and re-quantified with the KAPA Library Quantification kit. Every immunoSEQ 96-well plate was sequenced on a dedicated single-read 150-cycle Illumina NextSeq 550 flow cell. Per the original workflow: Because only junctional sequences without quality scores were contained in the immunoSEQ output, filtering matching that applied to full-length reads could not be performed. Sequences were annotated with PyIR, a Python wrapper for IgBLAST v1.9, and V/J genes and CDR3 were assigned using IMGT germline references. Reads were removed for weak V/J assignments (E-value above 1e-6), missing CDR3, stop codons, out-of-frame junctions, or ambiguous translated residues. V3J clonotypes were defined as sequences sharing an identical inferred V gene, J gene, and CDR3 amino acid sequence. Percentage overlap between repertoires was computed as shared unique clonotypes divided by the size of the smaller repertoire. RTK rarefaction, the Chao1 estimator, and Recon v2.1 estimates of unobserved clonotypes were used to assess repertoire richness. For all TCRbeta clonotypes obtained by the gDNA method from several donors, generation probabilities were computed with OLGA. The clones in this table, taken by TCRdb from immuneACCESS, are in-frame only. Not every clone is retained; where verified, under half of the shortfall comes from an unresolved V gene, and the cause of the rest is unknown. The DNA was the basis for D and trimming; V, J and clone size are from that table. The sample contains around 1,000,000 clones, around three quarters of them found a single time. Of the sample, about 0.89% falls within the top ten clones.

This clone was counted only a few times. Its binding antigen is unknown. Per-base quality was not reported, and no clone a single base away is much larger than it. Paper-wide results and their limitations: The genetic and exposure-history diversity represented was limited by the small number of donors. Even with the large sequencing depth, rarefaction of the sorted-subset datasets indicated that sequencing was incomplete. Sampling was restricted to blood, and TCR repertoires in tissue are likely to differ from TCR repertoires in blood. Pairwise subsampling led to the expectation that sequencing depth would affect the degree of clonotype sharing among donors. Clonotypes shared by all four sorted-subset donors showed higher generation probabilities than non-shared clonotypes. Around 5% of naive CD4, roughly 3.6% of naive CD8, roughly 2.4% of memory CD4, and over 0.35% of memory CD8 clonotypes were shared across four donors. Naive subsets generally had larger estimated clonotype richness than memory subsets did.

Its CDR3 holds 14 amino acids, cysteine through phenylalanine. Kept here is only the CDR3 DNA, which spans 42 bases and is read in frame from base 1. The trim is 1 base for V and 7 bases for J, with a gap of 12 bases between the germline ends. Reading the germline V gene gives CDR1 SGHRS and CDR2 YFSETQ. Healthy HIV-negative adults with no recently reported acute infections or vaccinations were included as donors. Every donor was a Caucasian adult residing in Nashville, Tennessee, USA. CD4+ T cells were enriched through magnetic negative selection, after which naive cells were positively selected on CD45RA and the remaining negative fraction served as the memory subset. After blood collection by leukapheresis, PBMCs were isolated using Ficoll-Histopaque density gradient centrifugation and then cryopreserved in the vapor phase of liquid nitrogen. Analytical flow cytometry was used to check the purity and quantity of every magnetically sorted T cell population. Genomic DNA was isolated from every sorted fraction and measured by UV absorbance on a Nanodrop 2000c.

The sequence came from a man aged 18 to 35 in good health. Some clones in this sample may be carry-over from other donors' samples. Recombination joined TRBV5-1 with TRBJ1-5; a weak D assignment points to TRBD1 (6 bases agree). Specimen: memory CD4+ T cells from PBMCs. The cell subset or site label on this specimen signifies: CD45RA-negative fraction. Here the CDR3 is given as CASSLPGDGQPQHF. The nucleotide sequence reads as follows: TGCGCCAGCAGCTTGCCAGGGGACGGGCAGCCCCAGCATTTT.